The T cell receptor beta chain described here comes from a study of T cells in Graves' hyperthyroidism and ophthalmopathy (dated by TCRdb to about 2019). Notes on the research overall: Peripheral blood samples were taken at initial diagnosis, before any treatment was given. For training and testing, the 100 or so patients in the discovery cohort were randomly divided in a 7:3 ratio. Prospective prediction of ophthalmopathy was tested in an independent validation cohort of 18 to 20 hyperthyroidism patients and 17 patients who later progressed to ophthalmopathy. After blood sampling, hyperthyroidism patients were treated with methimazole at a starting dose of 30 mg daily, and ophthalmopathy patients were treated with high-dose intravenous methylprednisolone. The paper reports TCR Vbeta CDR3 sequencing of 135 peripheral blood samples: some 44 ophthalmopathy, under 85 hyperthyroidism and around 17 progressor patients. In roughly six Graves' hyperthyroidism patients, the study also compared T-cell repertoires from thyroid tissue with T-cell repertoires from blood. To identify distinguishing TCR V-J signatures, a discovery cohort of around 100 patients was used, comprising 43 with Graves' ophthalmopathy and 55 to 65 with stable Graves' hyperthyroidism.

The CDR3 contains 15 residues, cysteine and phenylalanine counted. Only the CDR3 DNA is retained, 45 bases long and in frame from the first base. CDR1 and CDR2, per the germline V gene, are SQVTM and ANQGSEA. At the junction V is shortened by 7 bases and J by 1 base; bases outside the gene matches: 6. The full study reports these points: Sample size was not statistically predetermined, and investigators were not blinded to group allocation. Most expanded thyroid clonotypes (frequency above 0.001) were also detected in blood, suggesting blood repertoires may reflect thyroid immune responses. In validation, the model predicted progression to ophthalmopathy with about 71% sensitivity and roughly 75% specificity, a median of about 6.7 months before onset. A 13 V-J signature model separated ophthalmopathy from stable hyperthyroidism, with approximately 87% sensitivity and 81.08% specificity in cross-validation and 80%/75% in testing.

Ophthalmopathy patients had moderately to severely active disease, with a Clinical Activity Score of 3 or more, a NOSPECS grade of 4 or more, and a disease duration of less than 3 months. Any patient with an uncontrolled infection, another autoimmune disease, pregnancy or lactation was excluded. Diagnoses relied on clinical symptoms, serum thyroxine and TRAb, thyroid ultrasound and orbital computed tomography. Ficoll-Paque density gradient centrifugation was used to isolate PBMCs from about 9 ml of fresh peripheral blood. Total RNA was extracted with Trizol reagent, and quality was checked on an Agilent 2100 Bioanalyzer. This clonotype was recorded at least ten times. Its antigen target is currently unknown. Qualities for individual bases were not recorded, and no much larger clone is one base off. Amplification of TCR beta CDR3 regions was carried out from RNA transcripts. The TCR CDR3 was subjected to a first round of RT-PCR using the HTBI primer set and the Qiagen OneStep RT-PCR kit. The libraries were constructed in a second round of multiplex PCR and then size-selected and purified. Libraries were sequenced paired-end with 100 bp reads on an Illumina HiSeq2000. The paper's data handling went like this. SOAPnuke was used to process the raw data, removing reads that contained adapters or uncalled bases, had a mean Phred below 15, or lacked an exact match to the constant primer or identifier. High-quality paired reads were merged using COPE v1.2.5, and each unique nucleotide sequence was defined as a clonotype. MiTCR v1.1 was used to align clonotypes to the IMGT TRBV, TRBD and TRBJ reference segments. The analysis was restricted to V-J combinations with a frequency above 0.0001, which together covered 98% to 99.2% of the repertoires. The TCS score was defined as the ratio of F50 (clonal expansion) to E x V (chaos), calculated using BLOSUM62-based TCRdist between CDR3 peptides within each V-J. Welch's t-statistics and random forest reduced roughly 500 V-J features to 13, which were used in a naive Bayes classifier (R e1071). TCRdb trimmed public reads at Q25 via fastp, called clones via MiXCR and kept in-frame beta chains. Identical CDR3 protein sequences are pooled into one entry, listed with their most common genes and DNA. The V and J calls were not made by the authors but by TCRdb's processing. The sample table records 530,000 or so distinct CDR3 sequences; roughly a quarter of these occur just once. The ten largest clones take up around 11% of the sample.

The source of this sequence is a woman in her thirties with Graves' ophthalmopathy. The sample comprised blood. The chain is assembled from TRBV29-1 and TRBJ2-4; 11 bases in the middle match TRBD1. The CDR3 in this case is CSGPGQGEAKNIQYF. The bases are TGCAGCGGACCGGGACAGGGGGAGGCCAAAAACATTCAGTACTTC.